The clone carrying this T cell receptor (beta chain) was counted once. This specimen comes from a study of blood T cell repertoires in COVID-19. Turning to the study itself: The United States, Italy and Spain provided the acute and convalescent COVID-19 samples. Sources were T cells, B-cell-depleted T cells, or PBMCs; the material itself was cDNA or gDNA.

TCRdb's table, derived via immunoSEQ multiplex PCR, lists solely in-frame clones and lacks some. Here the sample spans approximately 280,000 clones, around 85% being singletons. Participants came from some 26 US areas, aged about 18 to 89 years. Cohort placement rested on clinical history that participants reported themselves. Trimming cost V 4 bases and J 0 bases, with 14 bases left between them. This CDR3 comprises 16 residues. CDR1 and CDR2 (germline): SGHNT, YYREEE (reference sequence). Sequencing was carried out using PBMCs or T cells enriched from blood (not recorded which). The source of this sequence is a woman aged 45-60 years who had recovered from COVID-19. The chain recombines TRBV5-4 with TRBJ2-1; D not resolved. Written as DNA, the CDR3 is TGTGCCAGCAGCAAGTCGTTACTCGGCTCCTACAATGAGCAGTTCTTC. It translates to CASSKSLLGSYNEQFF.